The text below deals with one T cell receptor beta chain. This entry belongs to a study of control samples from healthy donors and cancer patients. The assay was immunoSEQ multiplex PCR, and TCRdb's table has in-frame clones only and misses some. The sample has 100,000 to 150,000 clones; 80% to 95% are singletons. From germline, CDR1 is SGHAT and CDR2 FQNNGV. CDR3 length: 16 amino acids. The junction had 10 bases not matched to a gene; V was cut back by 5 bases and J by 3 bases. The V and J genes are TRBV11-2 and TRBJ2-3, with 8 bases aligning to TRBD2. This clonotype was obtained from a man younger than 35 in good health. The sample was blood. DNA of the CDR3: TGTGCCAGCAGCGTCGATAGCGGGAAAATAACAGATACGCAGTATTTT. Its protein product is CASSVDSGKITDTQYF.